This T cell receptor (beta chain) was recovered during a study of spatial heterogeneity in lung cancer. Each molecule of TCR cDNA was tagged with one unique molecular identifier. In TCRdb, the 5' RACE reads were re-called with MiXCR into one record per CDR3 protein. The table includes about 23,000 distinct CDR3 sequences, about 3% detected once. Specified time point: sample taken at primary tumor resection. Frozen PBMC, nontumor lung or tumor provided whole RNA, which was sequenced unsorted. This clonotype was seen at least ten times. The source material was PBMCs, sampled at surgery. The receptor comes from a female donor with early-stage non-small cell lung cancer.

Here the CDR3 reads CASSPTENTEAFF. CDR3 sequence (DNA): TGTGCCAGCTCACCAACGGAGAACACTGAAGCTTTCTTT. This chain links TRBV18 with TRBJ1-1; D not certain. Germline V CDR1 and CDR2: KGHSH, LQKENI. The V end lost 2 bases, the J end lost 1 base, and 5 bases lay between the germline ends. The CDR3 consists of 13 residues.